The 22 T cell receptor beta chains listed next were all sequenced from one sample in a study of beta chain features in type 1 diabetes. Expressed TCRB transcripts were sequenced because the isolated RNA had all been reverse transcribed beforehand. This table comes from immunoSEQ multiplex PCR, and its TCRdb copy is limited to in-frame clones, with some not included. The data show 150,000 to 180,000 clones, over 8.5% seen once. Sequencing was carried out using central memory CD4+ T cells from blood. The receptors here all came from a man aged 18 to 29 in good health.

The rearrangement uses TRBV7-9 and TRBJ2-5; D remains ambiguous. The ends were cut back, 5 bases at V and 5 bases at J, with 18 bases in the middle. CDR1 is SEHNR, CDR2 FQNEAQ, per germline (reference sequence). The CDR3 sequence is 15 residues long. CDR3 loop: CASSLGPSSEETQYF. The CDR3, as DNA: TGTGCCAGCAGCCTCGGACCGTCCTCTGAGGAGACCCAGTACTTC. Full variable domain (outside the CDR3, taken from reference TRBV7-9 and TRBJ2-5): DTGVSQNPRHKITKRGQNVTFRCDPISEHNRLYWYRQTLGQGPEFLTYFQNEAQLEKSRLLSDRFSAERPKGSFSTLEIQRTEQGDSAMYLCASSLGPSSEETQYFGPGTRLLVL.

This clone was seen repeatedly, ten times or more. This chain connects TRBV4-3 to TRBJ1-1, with 7 bases lining up with TRBD1. CDR3 size: 18 residues. Germline V gives CDR1 LGHNA, CDR2 YSLEER. With 4 bases clipped from V and 0 bases from J, the junction kept 14 bases outside the gene matches. Written as DNA, the CDR3 is TGCGCCAGCAGCCGGAAGTACGAGAGACAGGGTATGAACACTGAAGCTTTCTTT. Translating it yields CASSRKYERQGMNTEAFF.

This clone was seen a handful of times. The chain employs TRBV5-1 and TRBJ1-1; perhaps TRBD1 as D (5 bases). Germline CDR1 is SGHRS and CDR2 is YFSETQ. The ends were cut back, 0 bases at V and 1 base at J, with 10 bases in the middle. This CDR3 is 15 amino acids long. This CDR3 reads CASSLVGTGNTEAFF. As DNA, the CDR3 is TGCGCCAGCAGCTTGGTGGGGACTGGGAACACTGAAGCTTTCTTT.

This clone turned up a few times. J is TRBJ2-5 and V is TRBV9, with a possible D match to TRBD2 (5 bases). The germline V gene encodes CDR1 SGDLS and CDR2 YYNGEE. The CDR3 covers 12 residues. The V end lost 4 bases, the J end lost 5 bases, and 9 bases lay between the germline ends. The CDR3: CASSQSGETQYF. CDR3 DNA sequence: TGTGCCAGCAGCCAATCGGGGGAGACCCAGTACTTC.

This clone was seen repeatedly, ten times or more. This chain uses TRBV29-1 with TRBJ2-7, with D possibly being TRBD1 (5 bases). V was pared by 6 bases and J by 0 bases, with 15 bases between. Per germline, CDR1 SQVTM and CDR2 ANQGSEA. This CDR3 region has 14 residues. In DNA, the CDR3 is TGCAGCGTGACAGACGACCCTAGCTCCTACGAGCAGTACTTC. This codes for CSVTDDPSSYEQYF.

As regards this clone: Distinct nucleotide sequences in the sample also encode this CDR3. V gene TRBV28 combines with J gene TRBJ2-7; tentative D call: TRBD1 (6 bases). Trimming removed 2 bases from V and 6 bases from J, with 8 bases in between. The CDR3 is made up of 12 amino acids. Germline V CDR1 and CDR2: MDHEN, SYDVKM. DNA for the CDR3: TGTGCCAGCAGTTTAAGCAGGGGCGAGCAGTACTTC. The encoded protein is CASSLSRGEQYF.

The chain combines TRBV9 with TRBJ2-2; 14 nucleotides match TRBD2. The ends lost 1 base at V and 6 bases at J; junction bases unmatched: 8. This CDR3 comprises 18 residues. Germline loops: CDR1 SGDLS, CDR2 YYNGEE. The chain's CDR3 is CASSVRPGLAGEAGELFF. CDR3 in DNA: TGTGCCAGCAGCGTAAGACCGGGACTAGCGGGAGAGGCCGGGGAGCTGTTTTTT.

At least ten counts were recorded for this clone. The sample holds other DNA sequences that translate to the same CDR3. This rearrangement joins TRBV9 to TRBJ2-3; D ambiguous. The CDR3 contains 13 residues. Trimming cost V 0 bases and J 2 bases, with 4 bases left between them. The germline CDR1 and CDR2 sequences are SGDLS and YYNGEE. CDR3 sequence (DNA): TGTGCCAGCAGCGTAGTTGACACAGATACGCAGTATTTT. This gives the protein CASSVVDTDTQYF.

The table lists this clone with a few counts. This chain links TRBV18 with TRBJ1-2; TRBD1 matches 7 bases. The CDR3 totals 15 residues. V shed 6 bases and J 5 bases; nucleotides not matched to a gene: 12. From germline, CDR1 is KGHSH and CDR2 LQKENI. The CDR3, as DNA: TGTGCCAGCTCCCCCGACAGGGATCTCTGGTATGGCTACACCTTC. It yields the protein CASSPDRDLWYGYTF.

A few counts support this clone. The chain joins TRBV9 to TRBJ1-1, with D uncertain. CDR3 length: 15 residues. Germline CDR1 SGDLS, CDR2 YYNGEE. V was pared by 3 bases and J by 4 bases, with 16 bases between. This CDR3 is CASSAYREVSTEAFF. DNA for the CDR3: TGTGCCAGCAGCGCGTACCGGGAGGTGAGCACTGAAGCTTTCTTT.

The chain has TRBV7-2 and TRBJ2-7; no firm D call. Per germline, CDR1 SGHTA and CDR2 FQGNSA. The length of the CDR3 is 12 residues. V was trimmed by 5 bases and J by 4 bases, leaving 9 bases between them. In DNA form, the CDR3 reads TGTGCCAGCAGCCCGCAGAGATACGAGCAGTACTTC. This sequence encodes CASSPQRYEQYF. The variable domain in full, completed from reference TRBV7-2 and TRBJ2-7, reads GAGVSQSPSNKVTEKGKDVELRCDPISGHTALYWYRQSLGQGLEFLIYFQGNSAPDKSGLPSDRFSAERTGGSVSTLTIQRTQQEDSAVYLCASSPQRYEQYFGPGTRLTVT.

This clone was found many times. For the CDR3, the DNA is TGTGCCAGCAGGCACACTGGCGGGACAGATAACACCGGGGAGCTGTTTTTT. Protein sequence: CASRHTGGTDNTGELFF. The chain uses TRBV5-4 and TRBJ2-2, with D maybe TRBD1 (7 bases). This CDR3 has 17 amino acids. CDR1 SGHNT and CDR2 YYREEE come from the germline V gene (reference sequence). The V and J ends lost 5 bases and 2 bases respectively, with 19 bases between them.

The rearrangement uses TRBV6-6 and TRBJ2-7; TRBD2 matches 7 bases. Germline assignment: CDR1 MNHNY and CDR2 SVGAGI (reference sequence). V lost 9 bases and J lost 2; bases outside the gene matches: 4. The CDR3 runs to 12 residues. CDR3: CASSGSTYEQYF. CDR3 coding DNA: TGTGCCAGTAGCGGGTCCACCTACGAGCAGTACTTC.

The V and J genes are TRBV11-2 and TRBJ2-7, with D perhaps TRBD1 (6 bases). Germline lookup yields CDR1 SGHAT and CDR2 FQNNGV. Trimming took off 0 bases at V and 7 bases at J, with 13 bases between the two ends. This CDR3 comprises 14 residues. CDR3 region: CASSLDNTGREQYF. The CDR3 nucleotides read TGTGCCAGCAGCTTAGATAACACAGGGCGGGAGCAGTACTTC.

This clone turned up a few times. The chain is built from TRBV11-3 and TRBJ2-1; D is ambiguous. Trimming took 0 bases from V and 10 from J, leaving 10 bases between them. This CDR3 comprises 13 residues. Germline V gives CDR1 SGHNT, CDR2 YENEEA. The DNA of the CDR3 is TGTGCCAGCAGCTTAGATGCCCTTAGCGAGCAGTTCTTC. Translated, it gives CASSLDALSEQFF.

This clone has only a few counts. CDR3 protein: CASSLEAGVFYEQYF. The CDR3 DNA reads TGCGCCAGCAGCTTGGAGGCGGGTGTTTTCTACGAGCAGTACTTC. This chain links TRBV5-1 with TRBJ2-7; perhaps TRBD2 as D (5 bases). The germline gives CDR1 SGHRS, CDR2 YFSETQ. This CDR3 contains 15 residues. Trimming removed 0 bases at V and 3 bases at J, with 13 bases between.

This clone was observed at least ten times. J is TRBJ1-6 and V is TRBV28; D not resolved. Germline V CDR1 and CDR2: MDHEN, SYDVKM. The CDR3 is made up of 14 amino acids. Trimming shortened V by 5 bases and J by 5 bases, and 10 bases separated the two germline ends. The CDR3: CASSLRHDNSPLHF. CDR3 bases: TGTGCCAGCAGTCTGCGACATGATAATTCACCCCTCCACTTT.

This clone showed up just a few times. V is TRBV21-1 and J is TRBJ2-4; the D call TRBD2 from the table was never checked on the DNA. TRBV21-1 counts as a pseudogene. This CDR3 is 14 amino acids long. As DNA, the CDR3 is TGTGCCAGCAGCAAACCCCCGACTAAAAACATTCAGTACTTC. Its translation is CASSKPPTKNIQYF.

V is TRBV7-2 and J is TRBJ2-5; possibly TRBD2 for D (6 bases). The CDR3 loop spans 15 amino acids. Germline lookup yields CDR1 SGHTA and CDR2 FQGNSA. Trimming pared 4 bases from V and 5 bases from J, leaving 17 bases between. CDR3 loop: CASSSLSGLWETQYF. CDR3 nucleotide sequence: TGTGCCAGCAGCTCGCTCAGCGGGCTCTGGGAGACCCAGTACTTC.

This clone was counted only a few times. The chain joins TRBV10-3 to TRBJ2-7; D possibly corresponds to TRBD1 (6 bases). Per germline, CDR1 ENHRY and CDR2 SYGVKD. This CDR3 has 18 amino acids. Trimming took off 3 bases at V and 1 base at J, with 22 bases between the two ends. Here the CDR3 DNA reads TGTGCCATCAGTGAAAAGATTGGAAGTGAAGGACAGTCCTACGAGCAGTACTTC. Protein sequence: CAISEKIGSEGQSYEQYF.

The chain links TRBV25-1 to TRBJ1-3, with D unresolved. V was shortened by 5 bases and J by 0 bases, with 11 bases between the two germline ends. The CDR3 sequence is 15 residues long. Germline V gene sequence: CDR1 MGHDK, CDR2 SYGVNS. The CDR3 nucleotides are TGTGCCAGCAGTCCTCGCAGGAGCTCTGGAAACACCATATATTTT. It yields the protein CASSPRRSSGNTIYF.

This clone was recorded a few times. V usage is TRBV2 and J usage is TRBJ1-5; 7 bases match TRBD1. The germline CDR1 and CDR2 sequences are SNHLY and FYNNEI. The CDR3 spans 13 residues. With V trimmed by 6 bases and J by 4 bases, 3 bases remained unmatched. The chain's CDR3 is CASREGQNQPQHF. The CDR3 nucleotides read TGTGCCAGCAGGGAGGGACAGAATCAGCCCCAGCATTTT.